Listed here are 12 T cell receptor beta chains from one sample, sequenced in a study of cytomegalovirus exposure and HLA in healthy donors. Both 60 Vbeta primers and 13 Jbeta primers went into the PCR. The data were produced by immunoSEQ multiplex PCR, yet TCRdb's version contains in-frame clones alone and is incomplete. This repertoire shows roughly 150,000 clones, around 86% found once; its top ten account for 1.2%. Sequencing was done on a sample of PBMCs. All receptors come from a female donor in good health and CMV-seronegative.

J is TRBJ1-5 and V is TRBV15, with D perhaps TRBD1 (6 bases). The length of the CDR3 is 14 residues. The V and J ends lost 7 bases and 0 bases respectively, with 10 bases between them. Germline V gene data show CDR1 as LNHNV and CDR2 as YYDKDF (reference sequence). The CDR3 sequence: CATTTGNSNQPQHF. Here the CDR3 DNA reads TGTGCCACCACAACAGGGAATAGCAATCAGCCCCAGCATTTT.

The V and J genes are TRBV7-9 and TRBJ2-7, with D unclear. Deletions cut 1 base from V and 4 bases from J, with 11 bases between. The CDR3 extends over 14 amino acids. Germline loops: CDR1 SEHNR, CDR2 FQNEAQ (reference sequence). CDR3 sequence (DNA): TGTGCCAGCAGCTTAGATGGGCCTTATTACGAGCAGTACTTC. The encoded protein is CASSLDGPYYEQYF.

This clone was detected once. The chain carries TRBV29-1 and TRBJ2-2; 9 nucleotides align to TRBD2. With 4 bases clipped from V and 6 bases from J, the junction kept 6 bases outside the gene matches. CDR1 is SQVTM, CDR2 ANQGSEA, per germline. The CDR3 extends over 14 amino acids. CDR3 loop: CSVVGTSSAGELFF. The DNA of the CDR3 is TGCAGCGTTGTGGGGACTAGCTCCGCCGGGGAGCTGTTTTTT.

J is TRBJ1-2 and V is TRBV29-1; 7 bases align to TRBD1. The CDR3 contains 13 residues. J gave up 4 bases and V 7 bases, and 9 bases lay outside the gene matches. Germline V gene data show CDR1 as SQVTM and CDR2 as ANQGSEA. CDR3 sequence: CSALGGVSYGYTF. CDR3 coding DNA: TGCAGCGCATTAGGGGGCGTTAGCTATGGCTACACCTTC.

J is TRBJ1-3 and V is TRBV25-1; D not resolved. Germline loops: CDR1 MGHDK, CDR2 SYGVNS. The length of the CDR3 is 15 residues. Trimming removed 1 base at V and 4 bases at J, with 11 bases between. For the CDR3, the DNA is TGTGCCAGCAGTGAATGGGCCATGGAAGGAAACACCATATATTTT. It yields the protein CASSEWAMEGNTIYF.

The CDR3 sequence: CGESPGSGNTIYF. The CDR3 DNA reads TGTGGTGAAAGCCCTGGTTCTGGAAACACCATATATTTT. The chain is built from TRBV6-1 and TRBJ1-3; D unresolved. Per germline, CDR1 MNHNS and CDR2 SASEGT. The CDR3 is 13 residues long.

The chain couples TRBV7-9 to TRBJ2-7; TRBD2 matches 7 bases. Germline CDR1 SEHNR, CDR2 FQNEAQ (reference sequence). V trimming: 4 bases; J trimming: 5 bases; junction bases outside the gene matches: 5. The CDR3 consists of 13 residues. The DNA of the CDR3 is TGTGCCAGCAGCTCAGCTGGGGGGGACGAGCAGTACTTC. Amino acid sequence: CASSSAGGDEQYF.

The chain carries TRBV6-6 and TRBJ2-1; 7 positions match TRBD1. The CDR3 consists of 15 residues. The trim removed 6 bases at V and 4 bases at J, leaving 9 bases unmatched. The germline gives CDR1 MNHNY, CDR2 SVGAGI (reference sequence). The CDR3 nucleotides read TGTGCCAGCAGCAACCCCGGGACAGCTTACAATGAGCAGTTCTTC. It is translated as CASSNPGTAYNEQFF.

In its sample, this clone was seen a few times. The CDR3 DNA reads TGTGCCAGCAGTCTACTAGGCAATGAGCAGTTCTTC. This codes for CASSLLGNEQFF. This chain links TRBV28 with TRBJ2-1, with TRBD2 as a possible D gene (5 bases). V lost 5 bases, J lost 6 bases, and 8 bases lay in between. From germline, CDR1 is MDHEN and CDR2 SYDVKM. The CDR3 sequence is 12 residues long. Filled out from reference TRBV28 and TRBJ2-1, the complete variable domain reads DVKVTQSSRYLVKRTGEKVFLECVQDMDHENMFWYRQDPGLGLRLIYFSYDVKMKEKGDIPEGYSVSREKKERFSLILESASTNQTSMYLCASSLLGNEQFFGPGTRLTVL.

The V and J genes are TRBV2 and TRBJ2-7; no clear D gene. CDR3 length: 11 residues. Germline lookup yields CDR1 SNHLY and CDR2 FYNNEI. The V gene lost 4 bases and the J gene lost 3 bases, with 4 bases spanning the gap. CDR3 bases: TGTGCCAGCAGTGCCCACTACGAGCAGTACTTC. This translates into CASSAHYEQYF.

This clone came up a few times. The gene calls are TRBV6-5 and TRBJ1-1, with unresolved D. CDR3 length: 15 amino acids. The germline CDR1 and CDR2 sequences are MNHEY and SVGAGI. V was clipped by 2 bases and J by 1 base, with 11 bases between them. The CDR3, as DNA: TGTGCCAGCAGTTACGGAGGATTGGGGAACACTGAAGCTTTCTTT. It translates to CASSYGGLGNTEAFF.

V usage is TRBV11-3 and J usage is TRBJ1-1, with D possibly matching TRBD1 (6 bases). V was trimmed by 1 base and J by 8 bases, leaving 14 bases between them. The CDR3 loop spans 14 amino acids. Per germline, CDR1 SGHNT and CDR2 YENEEA. CDR3 sequence: CASSLGGPGTEAFF. CDR3 sequence (DNA): TGTGCCAGCAGCTTAGGCGGACCCGGGACAGAAGCTTTCTTT.